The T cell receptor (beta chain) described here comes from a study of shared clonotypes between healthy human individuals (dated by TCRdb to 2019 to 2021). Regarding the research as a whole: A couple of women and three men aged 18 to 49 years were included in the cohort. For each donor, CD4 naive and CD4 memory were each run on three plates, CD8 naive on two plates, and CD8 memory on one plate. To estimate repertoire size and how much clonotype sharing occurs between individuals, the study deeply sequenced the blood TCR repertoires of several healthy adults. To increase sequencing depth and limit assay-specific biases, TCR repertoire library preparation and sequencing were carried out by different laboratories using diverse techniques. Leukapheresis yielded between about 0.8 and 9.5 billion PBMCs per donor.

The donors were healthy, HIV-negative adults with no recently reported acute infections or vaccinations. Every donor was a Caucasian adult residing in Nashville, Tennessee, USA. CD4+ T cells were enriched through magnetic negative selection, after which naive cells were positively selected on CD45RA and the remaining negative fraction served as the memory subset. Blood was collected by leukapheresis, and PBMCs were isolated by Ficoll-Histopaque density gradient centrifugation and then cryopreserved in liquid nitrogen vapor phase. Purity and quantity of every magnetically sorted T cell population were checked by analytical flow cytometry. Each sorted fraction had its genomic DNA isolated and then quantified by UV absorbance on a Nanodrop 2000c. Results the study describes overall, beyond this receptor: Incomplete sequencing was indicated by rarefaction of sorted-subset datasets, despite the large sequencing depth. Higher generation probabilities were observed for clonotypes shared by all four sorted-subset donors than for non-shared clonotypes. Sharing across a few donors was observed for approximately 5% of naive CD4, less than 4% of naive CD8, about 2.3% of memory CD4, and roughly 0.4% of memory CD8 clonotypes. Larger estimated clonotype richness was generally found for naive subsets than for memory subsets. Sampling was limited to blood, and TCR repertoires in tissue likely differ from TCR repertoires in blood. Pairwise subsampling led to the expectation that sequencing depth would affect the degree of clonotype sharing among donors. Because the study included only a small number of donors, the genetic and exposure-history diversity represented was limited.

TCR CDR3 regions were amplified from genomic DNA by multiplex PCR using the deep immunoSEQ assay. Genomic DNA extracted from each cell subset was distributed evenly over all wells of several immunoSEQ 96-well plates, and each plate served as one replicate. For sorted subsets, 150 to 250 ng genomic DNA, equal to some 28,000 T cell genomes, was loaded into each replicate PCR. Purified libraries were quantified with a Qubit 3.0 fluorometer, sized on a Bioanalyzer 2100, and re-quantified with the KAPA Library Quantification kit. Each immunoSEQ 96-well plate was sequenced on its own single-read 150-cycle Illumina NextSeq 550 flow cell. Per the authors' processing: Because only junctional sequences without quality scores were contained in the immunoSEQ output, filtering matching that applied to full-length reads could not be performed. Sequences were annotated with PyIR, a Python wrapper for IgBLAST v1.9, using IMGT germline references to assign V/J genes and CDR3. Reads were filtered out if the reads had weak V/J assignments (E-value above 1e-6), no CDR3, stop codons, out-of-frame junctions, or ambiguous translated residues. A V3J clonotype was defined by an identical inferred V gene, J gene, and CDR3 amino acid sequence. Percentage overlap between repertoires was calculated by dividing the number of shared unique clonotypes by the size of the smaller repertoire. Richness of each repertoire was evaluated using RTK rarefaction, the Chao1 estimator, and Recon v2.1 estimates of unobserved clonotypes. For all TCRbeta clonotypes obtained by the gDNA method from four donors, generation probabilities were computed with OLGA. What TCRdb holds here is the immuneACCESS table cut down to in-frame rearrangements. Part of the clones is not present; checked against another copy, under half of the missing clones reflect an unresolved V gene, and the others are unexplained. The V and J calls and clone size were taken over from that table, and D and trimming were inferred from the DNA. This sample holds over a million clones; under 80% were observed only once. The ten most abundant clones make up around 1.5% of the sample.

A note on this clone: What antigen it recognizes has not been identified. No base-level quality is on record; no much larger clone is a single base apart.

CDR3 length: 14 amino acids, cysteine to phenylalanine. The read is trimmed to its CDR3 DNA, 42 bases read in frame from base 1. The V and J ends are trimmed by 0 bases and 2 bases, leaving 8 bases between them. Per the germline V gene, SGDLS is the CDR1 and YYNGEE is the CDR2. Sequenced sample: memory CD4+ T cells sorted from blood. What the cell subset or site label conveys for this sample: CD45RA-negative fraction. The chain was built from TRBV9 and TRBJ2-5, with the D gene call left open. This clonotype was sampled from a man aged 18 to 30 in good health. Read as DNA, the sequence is TGTGCCAGCAGCGTAGGTGTGATTCAAGAGACCCAGTACTTC. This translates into CASSVGVIQETQYF.